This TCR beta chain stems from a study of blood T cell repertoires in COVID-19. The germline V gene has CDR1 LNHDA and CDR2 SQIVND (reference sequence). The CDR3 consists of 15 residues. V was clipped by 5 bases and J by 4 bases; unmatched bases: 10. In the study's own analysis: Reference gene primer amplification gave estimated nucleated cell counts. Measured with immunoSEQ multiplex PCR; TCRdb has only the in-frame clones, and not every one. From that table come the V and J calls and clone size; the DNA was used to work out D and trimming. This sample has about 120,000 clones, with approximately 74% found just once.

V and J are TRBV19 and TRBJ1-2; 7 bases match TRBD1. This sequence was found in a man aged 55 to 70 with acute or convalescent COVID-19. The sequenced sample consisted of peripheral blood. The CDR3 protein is CASSAALDRIYGYTF. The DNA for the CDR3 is TGTGCCAGTAGTGCCGCCTTGGACAGGATCTATGGCTACACCTTC.